Shown below are 21 T cell receptor beta chains from a single sample sequenced in a study of blood T cells in healthy people across ages. For the second PCR, which ran for about 6 to 11 cycles, a sample-barcoded 5' primer and a J-beta primer mix were used. From the 5' RACE reads, TCRdb called clonotypes with MiXCR, one entry per CDR3 protein. The sample includes about 800,000 distinct CDR3 sequences, 20% to 25% seen only once; the top ten take more than 3%. The same specimen was also included in a second study, on T cells of mothers and their children.

Sequenced material: blood. These receptors were collected from a boy aged 5 to 17 in good health.

The gene calls are TRBV20-1 and TRBJ1-1; D gene unclear. V was shortened by 2 bases and J by 2 bases, with 12 bases between the two germline ends. This CDR3 region has 14 residues. Per germline, CDR1 DFQATT and CDR2 SNEGSKA (reference sequence). The CDR3 DNA sequence: TGCAGTGCTAGATTGACCCAAACAAACACTGAAGCTTTCTTT. It specifies CSARLTQTNTEAFF.

The genes are TRBV9 and TRBJ1-4, with D unresolved. Germline CDR1 is SGDLS and CDR2 is YYNGEE. The CDR3 consists of 13 residues. The V end lost 3 bases, the J end lost 5 bases, and 8 bases lay between the germline ends. The CDR3 is CASSDVLNEKLFF. The CDR3 DNA reads TGTGCCAGCAGCGACGTCCTGAATGAAAAACTGTTTTTT.

This chain connects TRBV3-1 to TRBJ1-1; tentatively, D is TRBD1 (5 bases). This CDR3 is 14 amino acids long. The V and J ends lost 1 base and 5 bases respectively, with 11 bases between them. Germline V lookup: CDR1 LGHDT, CDR2 YNNKEL (reference sequence). The CDR3 loop reads CASSQANGGTEAFF. CDR3 DNA: TGTGCCAGCAGCCAAGCGAACGGGGGTACTGAAGCTTTCTTT.

Worth noting for this clonotype: Just one base apart from a much larger clone, this may be a read error. V gene TRBV3-1 combines with J gene TRBJ2-3; D is possibly TRBD1 (5 bases). Germline assignment: CDR1 LGHDT and CDR2 YNNKEL (reference sequence). CDR3 length: 12 residues. The CDR3 is CASSHSTGTQYF. CDR3 sequence (DNA): TGTGCCAGCAGCCATAGCACAGGTACGCAGTATTTT.

The chain carries TRBV11-2 and TRBJ1-2; TRBD1 is a possible D gene (5 bases). The CDR3 is made up of 16 amino acids. Germline CDR1 is SGHAT and CDR2 is FQNNGV. The germline V and J ends were trimmed by 4 bases and 1 base, with 16 bases remaining between them. CDR3 protein: CASSSARGRDNYGYTF. The DNA of the CDR3 is TGTGCCAGCAGCTCGGCCCGGGGGAGGGATAACTATGGCTACACCTTC.

V usage is TRBV27 and J usage is TRBJ1-1; TRBD1 might be the D (5 bases). Germline assignment: CDR1 MNHEY and CDR2 SMNVEV (reference sequence). The CDR3 spans 15 residues. Trimming took 0 bases from V and 7 from J, leaving 15 bases between them. The CDR3 region is CASSLSTVGPFEAFF. The CDR3 nucleotides are TGTGCCAGCAGTTTATCCACAGTGGGGCCGTTTGAAGCTTTCTTT.

This clonotype has only a few counts. J is TRBJ2-1 and V is TRBV12-3 or TRBV12-4; 13 bases map to TRBD2. The V gene end was trimmed by 6 bases and the J gene end by 4 bases; junction bases not matched to a gene: 9. The CDR3 length is 17 residues. The DNA of the CDR3 is TGTGCCAGCAGCATATGGACTAGCGGGAGCCAATACAATGAGCAGTTCTTC. As protein: CASSIWTSGSQYNEQFF.

This clonotype has only a few counts. The chain joins TRBV20-1 to TRBJ2-7, with 12 bases matching TRBD2. The CDR3 extends over 17 amino acids. V lost 5 bases to trimming and J lost 6 bases; unmatched junction nucleotides: 17. Germline V gene sequence: CDR1 DFQATT, CDR2 SNEGSKA (reference sequence). The CDR3 loop is CSAFETSGSLYAVEQYF. The CDR3 DNA sequence: TGCAGTGCTTTCGAGACTAGCGGGAGTCTCTATGCGGTCGAGCAGTACTTC.

This clonotype has more than one count but fewer than ten. The chain joins TRBV28 to TRBJ2-5; 11 bases map to TRBD2. The CDR3 runs 16 residues. The V gene's germline CDR1 is MDHEN and CDR2 SYDVKM. The junction had 7 bases not matched to a gene; V was cut back by 4 bases and J by 3 bases. Here the CDR3 DNA reads TGTGCCAGCAGTTCTACTAGCGGGGGCCCTGAAGAGACCCAGTACTTC. Translating it yields CASSSTSGGPEETQYF.

This clonotype was seen a few times. The chain links TRBV19 to TRBJ2-2; 10 bases are a match to TRBD1. CDR1 is LNHDA, CDR2 SQIVND, per germline (reference sequence). After removal of 0 bases from V and 4 bases from J, the junction contained 5 bases not matched to a gene. This CDR3 is 17 amino acids long. The CDR3 is CASSIETGGRATGELFF. The DNA for the CDR3 is TGTGCCAGTAGTATAGAGACAGGGGGCCGGGCCACCGGGGAGCTGTTTTTT.

J is TRBJ2-7 and V is TRBV18, with D tentatively TRBD1 (6 bases). The germline CDR1 and CDR2 sequences are KGHSH and LQKENI. The CDR3 runs 15 residues. Between the trimmed V and J ends, which lost 6 bases and 0 bases, there was a span of 15 bases. CDR3: CASSLDRDNSYEQYF. Written as DNA, the CDR3 is TGTGCCAGCTCGCTGGACCGGGACAACTCCTACGAGCAGTACTTC.

The V and J genes are TRBV5-1 and TRBJ2-5; possibly TRBD1 for D (6 bases). The CDR3 length is 14 residues. V lost 4 bases to trimming and J lost 0 bases, with 10 bases between them. Germline CDR1 reads SGHRS; CDR2 reads YFSETQ. CDR3 coding DNA: TGCGCCAGCAGCAAGAGGACAGACCAAGAGACCCAGTACTTC. Residues: CASSKRTDQETQYF.

This clonotype was recorded a few times. The V and J genes are TRBV12-3 or TRBV12-4 and TRBJ2-5; 7 bases line up with TRBD2. This CDR3 is built from 14 residues. The V and J ends lost 6 bases and 1 base, in that order; junction bases with no gene match: 5. The CDR3 sequence: CASRPGEGQETQYF. Here the CDR3 DNA reads TGTGCCAGCAGACCCGGGGAGGGCCAAGAGACCCAGTACTTC.

The rearrangement joins TRBV29-1 to TRBJ2-3; 7 nucleotides line up with TRBD1. Germline loops: CDR1 SQVTM, CDR2 ANQGSEA. The CDR3 totals 14 residues. The V segment lost 7 bases and the J segment 3 bases; nucleotides outside the gene matches: 10. The chain's CDR3 is CSGGPGQNTDTQYF. CDR3 in DNA: TGCAGCGGCGGCCCGGGACAGAATACAGATACGCAGTATTTT.

This clonotype was seen a few times. The rearrangement links TRBV6-4 to TRBJ2-3; D unresolved. There are 14 residues in the CDR3. Trimming removed 0 bases at V and 6 bases at J, with 10 bases between. The germline V gene encodes CDR1 MRHNA and CDR2 SNTAGT. The CDR3 reads CASSDSIYSDTQYF. The CDR3 nucleotides read TGTGCCAGCAGTGACTCGATCTATTCGGATACGCAGTATTTT.

With respect to this clonotype: A much more abundant neighbour one base away suggests this may be a read error. The J gene is TRBJ2-5, the V gene TRBV7-2, with unresolved D. The J call may be wrong; the DNA end is better matched by TRBJ2-7. The CDR3 loop spans 13 amino acids. Germline assignment: CDR1 SGHTA and CDR2 FQGNSA. In nucleotides, the CDR3 is TGTGCCAGCAGCTTAGATGACGGCTACGAGCAGTACTTC. It yields the protein CASSLDDGYEQYF.

The chain uses TRBV28 and TRBJ2-5; D not resolved. The DNA end favors TRBJ2-1, so the J call may be wrong. The CDR3 is made up of 13 amino acids. Germline loops: CDR1 MDHEN, CDR2 SYDVKM. The DNA of the CDR3 is TGTGCCAGCAGTAACTCGGCGACCGATGAGCAGTTCTTC. Residues: CASSNSATDEQFF.

The chain links TRBV28 to TRBJ2-7; 8 bases are shared with TRBD1. Germline V gene sequence: CDR1 MDHEN, CDR2 SYDVKM. The CDR3 loop spans 15 amino acids. J gave up 0 bases and V 3 bases, and 4 bases lay outside the gene matches. The CDR3, as DNA: TGTGCCAGCAGTTTGGACAGGGTTAGCTCCTACGAGCAGTACTTC. Its protein is CASSLDRVSSYEQYF.

The chain combines TRBV27 with TRBJ2-5, with unresolved D. The CDR3 is 14 residues long. The V gene lost 4 bases and the J gene lost 5 bases, with 14 bases spanning the gap. Germline V gene lookup returns CDR1 MNHEY and CDR2 SMNVEV (reference sequence). This CDR3 reads CASSSPLTFETQYF. As DNA, the CDR3 is TGTGCCAGCAGTTCCCCTCTCACATTTGAGACCCAGTACTTC.

This chain links TRBV6-5 with TRBJ1-1; TRBD1 matches at 9 bases. Germline CDR1 reads MNHEY; CDR2 reads SVGAGI. The CDR3 sequence is 13 residues long. J was trimmed by 5 bases and V by 7 bases; bases with no gene match: 5. CDR3 loop: CASNRGQRTEAFF. The CDR3 DNA sequence: TGTGCCAGCAACAGGGGGCAACGGACTGAAGCTTTCTTT.

The rearrangement uses TRBV18 and TRBJ2-5; D perhaps matches TRBD1 (6 bases). The CDR3 has 13 amino acids. Trimming left V 5 bases short and J 3 bases short, with 10 bases between. CDR1 is KGHSH and CDR2 is LQKENI in the germline V gene. CDR3: CASSGQQEETQYF. In DNA form, the CDR3 reads TGTGCCAGCTCAGGACAGCAGGAAGAGACCCAGTACTTC.